Listed below are T cell receptor beta chains from one sample, sequenced in a study of T cells in Graves' hyperthyroidism and ophthalmopathy. MiXCR, applied by TCRdb to the multiplex PCR reads, yields one record per CDR3 protein. The sample lists around 99,000 distinct CDR3 sequences; roughly 15% were seen once. Sequences were obtained from blood. These receptors were obtained from a woman aged 45-59 years with Graves' hyperthyroidism. CDR3s include the opening cysteine and the closing phenylalanine or tryptophan. A D gene is named only where the DNA matches it firmly. Expanded clones are given a class, and other clones once, few, many or no size at all.

TRBJ2-3 | . | TRBV7-7 | . | CASSLAQGTDTQYF | TGTGCTAGCAGCTTAGCGCAGGGCACAGATACGCAGTATTTT
TRBJ2-1 | once | TRBV7-2 | . | CASSSQGIVFYEQFF | TGTGCCAGCAGCTCACAGGGTATCGTCTTCTATGAGCAGTTCTTC
TRBJ1-4 | many | TRBV11-2 | TRBD1 | CASSFETGEYEKLFF | TGTGCCAGCAGCTTCGAGACAGGGGAGTATGAAAAACTGTTTTTT
TRBJ2-2 | . | TRBV5-1 | . | CASSPQQGRNTGELFF | TGCGCCAGCAGCCCTCAACAGGGTCGGAACACCGGGGAGCTGTTTTTT
TRBJ2-2 | many | TRBV14 | . | CASSQVLSGELFF | TGTGCCAGCAGCCAAGTCCTATCCGGGGAGCTGTTTTTT
TRBJ2-3 | . | TRBV5-1 | . | CASSSYTDTQYF | TGCGCCAGCAGCTCCTACACAGATACGCAGTATTTT
TRBJ2-3 | many | TRBV20-1 | . | CSARDWAGGDTQYF | TGCAGTGCTAGAGATTGGGCAGGGGGGGATACGCAGTATTTT
TRBJ2-1 | many | TRBV20-1 | . | CSASGGYGPYNEQFF | TGCAGTGCTAGCGGTGGGTATGGGCCCTACAATGAGCAGTTCTTC
TRBJ1-2 | many | TRBV6-2/TRBV6-3 | . | CASTDLHKFRRSYGYTF | TGTGCCAGCACCGATCTCCACAAATTCAGGAGGAGCTATGGCTACACCTTC
TRBJ1-1 | . | TRBV5-1 | . | CASSNQGTTEAFF | TGCGCCAGCAGCAACCAGGGGACCACTGAAGCTTTCTTT
TRBJ2-7 | . | TRBV11-2 | TRBD2 | CASTTGGLAGAREQYF | TGTGCCAGCACCACGGGGGGACTAGCGGGAGCGCGCGAGCAGTACTTC
TRBJ1-1 | . | TRBV19 | TRBD1 | CASSIGQGTTEAFF | TGTGCCAGTAGTATTGGACAGGGAACCACTGAAGCTTTCTTT
TRBJ1-1 | many | TRBV6-1 | TRBD1 | CATNLETGRRNTEAFF | TGTGCCACCAACCTTGAGACAGGGAGGAGAAACACTGAAGCTTTCTTT
TRBJ2-5 | many | TRBV7-6 | . | CASSLGALASQETQYF | TGTGCCAGCTCCCTCGGGGCGCTAGCGTCCCAAGAGACCCAGTACTTC
TRBJ1-4 | few | TRBV4-2 | . | CASSQLMEVEKLFF | TGTGCCAGCAGCCAACTCATGGAGGTTGAAAAACTGTTTTTT
TRBJ1-4 | many | TRBV20-1 | . | CSARDGQLSEKLFF | TGCAGTGCTAGAGACGGACAGCTTAGCGAAAAACTGTTTTTT
TRBJ2-3 | . | TRBV4-2 | . | CASSQDGTRADTQYF | TGTGCCAGCAGCCAAGATGGGACACGCGCAGATACGCAGTATTTT
TRBJ2-6 | many | TRBV5-1 | . | CASSPGGSGANVLTF | TGCGCCAGCTCTCCTGGGGGTTCTGGGGCCAACGTCCTGACTTTC
TRBJ1-5 | many | TRBV5-6 | . | CASRKAPGPQHF | TGTGCCAGCAGAAAAGCTCCGGGGCCCCAGCATTTT
TRBJ2-2 | many | TRBV30 | TRBD2 | CAWSSAGTSSNTGELFF | TGTGCCTGGAGTTCTGCCGGGACTAGCTCGAACACCGGGGAGCTGTTTTTT
TRBJ1-3 | many | TRBV7-2 | TRBD1 | CASSSGTERSIGSGNTIYF | TGTGCCAGCAGCAGTGGGACAGAACGATCAATCGGCTCTGGAAACACCATATATTTT
TRBJ1-5 | many | TRBV27 | TRBD1 | CASSRGQGSQPQHF | TGTGCCAGCAGTCGAGGACAGGGGTCTCAGCCCCAGCATTTT
TRBJ2-2 | few | TRBV4-1 | TRBD2 | CASSPYASGGTGELFF | TGCGCCAGCAGCCCCTACGCTAGCGGCGGCACCGGGGAGCTGTTTTTT
TRBJ2-5 | many | TRBV30 | TRBD2 | CAWSLLAGLETQYF | TGTGCCTGGAGTCTGCTAGCGGGATTGGAGACCCAGTACTTC
TRBJ2-3 | many | TRBV10-3 | TRBD2 | CAISRTSGSLADTQYF | TGTGCCATCAGCAGGACTAGCGGGAGTCTTGCGGATACGCAGTATTTT
TRBJ2-1 | many | TRBV29-1 | . | CSVSPDTNSYNEQFF | TGCAGCGTTTCCCCGGATACTAACTCCTACAATGAGCAGTTCTTC
TRBJ2-7 | many | TRBV20-1 | TRBD2 | CSATGLAGFEQYF | TGCAGTGCTACCGGACTAGCGGGGTTCGAGCAGTACTTC
TRBJ2-1 | few | TRBV7-9 | TRBD2 | CASSLAGRVVDEQFF | TGTGCCAGCAGTTTAGCGGGGAGGGTGGTAGATGAGCAGTTCTTC
TRBJ2-2 | many | TRBV3-1 | TRBD2 | CASCTGLAGTGELFF | TGTGCCAGCTGTACCGGACTAGCGGGAACCGGGGAGCTGTTTTTT
TRBJ1-3 | few | TRBV20-1 | . | CGARGFGAGNTIYF | TGCGGTGCTAGAGGTTTCGGGGCTGGAAACACCATATATTTT